The clone carrying this T cell receptor (beta chain) showed up just a few times. TCRdb redid the calling of the RT-PCR reads with MiXCR, one entry per CDR3 protein. Of 400,000 to 500,000 distinct CDR3 sequences in the sample, roughly 17% are singletons; the top ten hold 7% to 7.5%. Germline V gene lookup returns CDR1 DFQATT and CDR2 SNEGSKA (reference sequence). J was trimmed by 6 bases and V by 5 bases; bases with no gene match: 12. The CDR3 extends over 14 amino acids. This entry is derived from a study of patients and donors after allogeneic stem cell transplantation. Sequencing was performed on blood, either unsorted or a sorted T cell fraction (not recorded which). The sequence was obtained from a human donor who was either an allogeneic HSCT recipient or a stem cell or donor lymphocyte infusion donor (not recorded which). It is not recorded whose cells these are; they may come from a transplant donor. The chain links TRBV20-1 to TRBJ1-1, with 7 bases lining up with TRBD1. The CDR3 bases are TGCAGTGCTCACCCGGACAGGCGCTCCTCTGAAGCTTTCTTT. Translated: CSAHPDRRSSEAFF.